Below, 19 T cell receptor beta chains from the same sample are listed, as sequenced in a study of T cells in Graves' hyperthyroidism and ophthalmopathy. Researchers took RNA transcripts and amplified the TCR beta CDR3 regions from them. The study used the HTBI primer set for a first-round RT-PCR of the TCR CDR3. TCRdb re-called the multiplex PCR reads with MiXCR, one entry per CDR3 protein. This table has more than 500,000 distinct CDR3 sequences, 12% to 15% appearing once. The specimen was blood. The receptors were sampled from a woman aged 40-49 years with Graves' hyperthyroidism.

As concerns this clonotype: It is likely a read error, because the conserved phenylalanine at the end of the CDR3 is missing. The chain links TRBV30 to TRBJ2-7, with TRBD2 identical over 8 bases. Germline V gene data show CDR1 as GTSNPN and CDR2 as SVGIG (reference sequence). J lost 4 bases, V lost 3 bases, and 2 bases had no gene match. The CDR3 sequence is 12 residues long. DNA of the CDR3: TGTGCCTGGAGCCGGGGGGGTTACGAGCAGTACCTC. Translation: CAWSRGGYEQYL.

This clonotype was recorded at least ten times. The V gene is TRBV5-1, the J gene TRBJ2-1; no clear D. With 1 base removed from V and 9 bases from J, the gap between germline ends came to 8 bases. This CDR3 has 12 amino acids. The germline gives CDR1 SGHRS, CDR2 YFSETQ. In DNA form, the CDR3 reads TGCGCCAGCAGCTTGCAGCCTCCTGAGCAGTTCTTC. It codes for CASSLQPPEQFF.

The sample holds many counts of this clonotype. The chain links TRBV12-3 or TRBV12-4 to TRBJ1-3; D uncertain. V was pared by 4 bases and J by 1 base, with 5 bases between. The CDR3 is 13 residues long. The CDR3 reads CASSSGSGNTIYF. CDR3 coding DNA: TGTGCCAGCAGTTCGGGGTCTGGAAACACCATATATTTT.

This clonotype was counted between two and nine times. The J gene is TRBJ2-1, the V gene TRBV4-2; D not resolved. The CDR3 loop spans 16 amino acids. Deletions cut 0 bases from V and 1 base from J, with 10 bases between. Germline CDR1 is LGHNA and CDR2 is YNFKEQ. In nucleotides, the CDR3 is TGTGCCAGCAGCCAAGAGGAATGGGGTTCCTACAATGAGCAGTTCTTC. Translated: CASSQEEWGSYNEQFF.

This clonotype was detected ten times or more. This chain links TRBV20-1 with TRBJ2-5; 10 bases align to TRBD2. Germline V gene lookup returns CDR1 DFQATT and CDR2 SNEGSKA (reference sequence). This CDR3 is 15 amino acids long. With 0 bases clipped from V and 5 bases from J, the junction kept 6 bases outside the gene matches. CDR3 sequence reads: CSARDPAGGLETQYF. DNA for the CDR3: TGCAGTGCTAGAGATCCAGCGGGAGGGCTGGAGACCCAGTACTTC.

The CDR3 nucleotides read TGCGCCAGCAGCCCCGGACAGGGACGGGGGTGGACTGAAGCTTTCTTT. Translated, it gives CASSPGQGRGWTEAFF. The V gene is TRBV5-1, the J gene TRBJ1-1; 8 bases fit TRBD1. Looked up from germline, CDR1 is SGHRS and CDR2 is YFSETQ. The V segment lost 4 bases and the J segment 5 bases; nucleotides outside the gene matches: 13. This CDR3 is 16 amino acids long.

The chain employs TRBV24-1 and TRBJ2-1, with TRBD1 identical over 9 bases. Germline CDR1 and CDR2: KGHDR and SFDVKD. V lost 3 bases to trimming and J lost 6 bases; unmatched junction nucleotides: 8. The CDR3 runs 16 residues. In DNA, the CDR3 is TGTGCCACCAGTGATCCCGGACAGGGGCGCGTCAATGAGCAGTTCTTC. As protein: CATSDPGQGRVNEQFF.

This clonotype showed up many times. This chain uses TRBV12-3 or TRBV12-4 with TRBJ2-1; D gene ambiguous. Trimming took off 3 bases at V and 7 bases at J, with 13 bases between the two ends. This CDR3 is 14 amino acids long. CDR3 region: CASSFIEDKNEQFF. CDR3 DNA: TGTGCCAGCAGTTTCATCGAAGACAAGAATGAGCAGTTCTTC.

This clonotype was counted many times. The chain combines TRBV11-2 with TRBJ2-7; no clear D gene. Trimming pared 2 bases from V and 1 base from J, leaving 6 bases between. CDR1 and CDR2 from the germline V gene are SGHAT and FQNNGV. The CDR3 is 13 amino acids. The CDR3 region has the DNA TGTGCCAGCAGCTTACCAGTGTCCTACGAGCAGTACTTC. Protein sequence: CASSLPVSYEQYF.

This rearrangement joins TRBV2 to TRBJ2-1, with 7 bases identical to TRBD2. The germline CDR1 and CDR2 sequences are SNHLY and FYNNEI. The CDR3 has 16 residues. The junction had 4 bases not matched to a gene; V was cut back by 2 bases and J by 0 bases. The DNA for the CDR3 is TGTGCCAGCAGTGAACAGCGGGGATTCTCCTACAATGAGCAGTTCTTC. Translated, it gives CASSEQRGFSYNEQFF.

The chain employs TRBV12-3 or TRBV12-4 and TRBJ1-2, with 8 bases fitting TRBD1. The CDR3 extends over 14 amino acids. Trimming took 6 bases from V and 1 from J; bases not matched to a gene: 4. The CDR3 DNA is TGTGCCAGCAGCCCGACAGGGGTTAACTATGGCTACACCTTC. This encodes CASSPTGVNYGYTF.

The rearrangement joins TRBV28 to TRBJ2-2; D is undetermined. This CDR3 has 14 residues. The germline CDR1 and CDR2 sequences are MDHEN and SYDVKM. V shed 4 bases and J shed 6 bases, with 12 bases lying between them. Here the CDR3 reads CASSSTDFPGELFF. The CDR3 DNA sequence: TGTGCCAGCAGTTCCACAGACTTTCCCGGGGAGCTGTTTTTT.

This clonotype occurred a few times. V is TRBV2 and J is TRBJ1-3; unclear D gene. Trimming pared 4 bases from V and 0 bases from J, leaving 7 bases between. The CDR3 has 14 amino acids. Germline CDR1 SNHLY, CDR2 FYNNEI. The CDR3 DNA reads TGTGCCAGCAGTGGATGGAACTCTGGAAACACCATATATTTT. It is translated as CASSGWNSGNTIYF.

This clonotype was counted between two and nine times. The rearrangement uses TRBV29-1 and TRBJ2-3; no reliable D call. Trimming removed 5 bases from V and 7 bases from J, with 19 bases in between. This CDR3 is built from 14 residues. Germline V lookup: CDR1 SQVTM, CDR2 ANQGSEA. The DNA of the CDR3 is TGCAGCGTTCCCGAACTTTCCGAGGCGTATACGCAGTATTTT. It yields the protein CSVPELSEAYTQYF.

This chain joins TRBV4-1 and TRBJ2-4, with D tentatively TRBD1 (5 bases). Germline V gives CDR1 MGHRA, CDR2 YSYEKL. The CDR3 totals 12 residues. The V and J ends lost 5 bases and 5 bases respectively, with 7 bases between them. The CDR3 loop is CASSLTENIQYF. As DNA, the CDR3 is TGCGCCAGCAGCTTGACAGAAAACATTCAGTACTTC.

This clonotype was picked up many times. CDR3 sequence (DNA): TGTGCCAGCTCACCAACCGGAGTCTACGAGCAGTACTTC. This codes for CASSPTGVYEQYF. The chain uses TRBV18 and TRBJ2-7; D is undetermined. The germline V gene encodes CDR1 KGHSH and CDR2 LQKENI. Trimming left V 2 bases short and J 3 bases short, with 8 bases between. The CDR3 is 13 amino acids.

This clonotype occurred many times. The V gene is TRBV19, the J gene TRBJ2-1; D is uncertain. Germline V gene lookup returns CDR1 LNHDA and CDR2 SQIVND (reference sequence). The CDR3 is 15 residues long. The V end lost 3 bases, the J end lost 0 bases, and 9 bases lay between the germline ends. CDR3 sequence reads: CASSIQRYSYNEQFF. CDR3 DNA sequence: TGTGCCAGTAGTATTCAGCGTTACTCCTACAATGAGCAGTTCTTC. Drawing the rest from reference TRBV19 and TRBJ2-1, the complete variable domain is DGGITQSPKYLFRKEGQNVTLSCEQNLNHDAMYWYRQDPGQGLRLIYYSQIVNDFQKGDIAEGYSVSREKKESFPLTVTSAQKNPTAFYLCASSIQRYSYNEQFFGPGTRLTVL.

This clonotype was counted at least ten times. The chain carries TRBV29-1 and TRBJ1-1; 9 nucleotides agree with TRBD1. CDR1 is SQVTM, CDR2 ANQGSEA, per germline. Trimming cost V 1 base and J 1 base; bases outside gene matches: 1. This CDR3 contains 14 residues. CDR3 DNA sequence: TGCAGCGTTGAAGTGGGACAGGGGAACACTGAAGCTTTCTTT. Encoded protein: CSVEVGQGNTEAFF.

This clonotype has a handful of counts. A much larger clone is a single base away; this may be a read error. The V call is TRBV30, the J call TRBJ1-1, with a possible D match to TRBD1 (5 bases). The CDR3 has 15 residues. V was cut by 1 base and J by 0 bases, with 12 bases left in between. The germline V gene encodes CDR1 GTSNPN and CDR2 SVGIG (reference sequence). The CDR3 here is CAWSARGRVNTEAFF. The DNA for the CDR3 is TGTGCCTGGAGTGCTAGGGGCAGGGTGAACACTGAAGCTTTCTTT.